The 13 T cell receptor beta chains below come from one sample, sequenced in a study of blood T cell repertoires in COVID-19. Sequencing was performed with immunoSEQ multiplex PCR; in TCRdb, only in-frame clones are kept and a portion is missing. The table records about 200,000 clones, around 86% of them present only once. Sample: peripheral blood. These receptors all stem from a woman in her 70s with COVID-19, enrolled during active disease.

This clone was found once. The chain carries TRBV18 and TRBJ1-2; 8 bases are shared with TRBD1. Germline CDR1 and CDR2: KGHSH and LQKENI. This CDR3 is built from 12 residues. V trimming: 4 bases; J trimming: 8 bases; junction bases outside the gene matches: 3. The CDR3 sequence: CASSLDREGYTF. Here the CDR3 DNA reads TGTGCCAGCTCACTGGACAGGGAAGGCTACACCTTC.

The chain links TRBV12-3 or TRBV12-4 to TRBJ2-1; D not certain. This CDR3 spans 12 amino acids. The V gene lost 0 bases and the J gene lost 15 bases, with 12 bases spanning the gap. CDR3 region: CASSLAGLGMFF. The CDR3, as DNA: TGTGCCAGCAGTTTAGCGGGCCTCGGCATGTTCTTC.

The CDR3: CASSLQVIPGANVLTF. In DNA, the CDR3 is TGTGCCAGCAGCTTACAGGTGATCCCTGGGGCCAACGTCCTGACTTTC. The chain carries TRBV7-3 and TRBJ2-6; no clear D. CDR3 length: 16 residues. Trimming removed 2 bases at V and 2 bases at J, with 10 bases between. Germline loops: CDR1 SGHTA, CDR2 FQGTGA.

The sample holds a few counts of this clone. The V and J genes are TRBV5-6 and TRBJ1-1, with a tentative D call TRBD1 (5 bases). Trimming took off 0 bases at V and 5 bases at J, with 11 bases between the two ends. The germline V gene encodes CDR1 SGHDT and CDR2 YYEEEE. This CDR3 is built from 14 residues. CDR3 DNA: TGTGCCAGCAGCTTGGGGGTCGGGGGTACTGAAGCTTTCTTT. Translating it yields CASSLGVGGTEAFF.

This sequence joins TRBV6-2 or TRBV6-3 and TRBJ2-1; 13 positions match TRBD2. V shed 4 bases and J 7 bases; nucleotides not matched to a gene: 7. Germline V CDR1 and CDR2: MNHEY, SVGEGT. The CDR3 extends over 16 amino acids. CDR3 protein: CASSSKLAGGPNEQFF. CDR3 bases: TGTGCCAGCAGTTCCAAACTAGCGGGAGGGCCGAATGAGCAGTTCTTC.

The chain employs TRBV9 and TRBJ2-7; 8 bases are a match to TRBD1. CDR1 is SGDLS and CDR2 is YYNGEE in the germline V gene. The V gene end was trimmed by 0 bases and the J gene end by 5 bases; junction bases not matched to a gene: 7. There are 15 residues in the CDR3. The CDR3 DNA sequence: TGTGCCAGCAGCGTAGGCCAGGGGGCAGTGGACGAGCAGTACTTC. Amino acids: CASSVGQGAVDEQYF.

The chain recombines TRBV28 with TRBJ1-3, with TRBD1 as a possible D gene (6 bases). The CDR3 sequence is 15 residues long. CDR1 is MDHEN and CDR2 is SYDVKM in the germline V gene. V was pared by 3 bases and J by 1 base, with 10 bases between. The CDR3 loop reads CASSFDRLSGNTIYF. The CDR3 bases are TGTGCCAGCAGTTTCGACAGGTTATCTGGAAACACCATATATTTT.

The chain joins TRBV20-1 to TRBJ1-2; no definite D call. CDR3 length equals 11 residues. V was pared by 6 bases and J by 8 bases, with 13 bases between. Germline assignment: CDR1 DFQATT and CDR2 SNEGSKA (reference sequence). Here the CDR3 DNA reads TGCAGTGCCCCGAGAGGGCTAGGCTACACCTTC. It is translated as CSAPRGLGYTF.

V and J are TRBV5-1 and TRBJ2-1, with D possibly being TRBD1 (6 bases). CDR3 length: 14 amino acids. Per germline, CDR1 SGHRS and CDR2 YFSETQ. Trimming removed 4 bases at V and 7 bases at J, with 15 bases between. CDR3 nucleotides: TGCGCCAGCAGCGGACCTGGGGGCCTAAATGAGCAGTTCTTC. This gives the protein CASSGPGGLNEQFF. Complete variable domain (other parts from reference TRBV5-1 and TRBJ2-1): KAGVTQTPRYLIKTRGQQVTLSCSPISGHRSVSWYQQTPGQGLQFLFEYFSETQRNKGNFPGRFSGRQFSNSRSEMNVSTLELGDSALYLCASSGPGGLNEQFFGPGTRLTVL.

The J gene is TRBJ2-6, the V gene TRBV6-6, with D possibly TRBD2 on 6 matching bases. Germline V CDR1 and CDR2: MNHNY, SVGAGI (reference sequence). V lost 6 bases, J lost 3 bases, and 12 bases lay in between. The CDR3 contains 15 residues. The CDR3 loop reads CASSPGGSGANVLTF. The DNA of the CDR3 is TGTGCCAGCAGCCCCGGGGGAAGTGGGGCCAACGTCCTGACTTTC.

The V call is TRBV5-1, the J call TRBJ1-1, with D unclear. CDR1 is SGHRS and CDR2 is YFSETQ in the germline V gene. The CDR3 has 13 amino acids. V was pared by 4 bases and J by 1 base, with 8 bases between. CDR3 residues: CASSLRGNTEAFF. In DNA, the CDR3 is TGCGCCAGCAGCCTCCGGGGGAACACTGAAGCTTTCTTT. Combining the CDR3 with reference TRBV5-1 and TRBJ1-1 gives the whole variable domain KAGVTQTPRYLIKTRGQQVTLSCSPISGHRSVSWYQQTPGQGLQFLFEYFSETQRNKGNFPGRFSGRQFSNSRSEMNVSTLELGDSALYLCASSLRGNTEAFFGQGTRLTVV.

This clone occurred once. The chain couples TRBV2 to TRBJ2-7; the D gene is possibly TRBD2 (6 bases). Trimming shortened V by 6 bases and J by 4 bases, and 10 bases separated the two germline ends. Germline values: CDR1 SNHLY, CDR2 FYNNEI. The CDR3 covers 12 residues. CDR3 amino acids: CASRSGVYEQYF. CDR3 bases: TGTGCCAGCAGGTCGGGAGTATACGAGCAGTACTTC. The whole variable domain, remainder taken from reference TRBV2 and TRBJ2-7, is EPEVTQTPSHQVTQMGQEVILRCVPISNHLYFYWYRQILGQKVEFLVSFYNNEISEKSEIFDDQFSVERPDGSNFTLKIRSTKLEDSAMYFCASRSGVYEQYFGPGTRLTVT.

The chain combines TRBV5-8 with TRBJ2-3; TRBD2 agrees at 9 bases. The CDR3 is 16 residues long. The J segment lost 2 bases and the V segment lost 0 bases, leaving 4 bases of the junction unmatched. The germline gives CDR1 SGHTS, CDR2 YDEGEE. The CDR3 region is CASSLGLAGYTDTQYF. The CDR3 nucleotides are TGTGCCAGCAGCTTGGGGCTAGCGGGATACACAGATACGCAGTATTTT.